Following are 26 T cell receptor beta chains from one sample sequenced in a study of blood T cells in healthy people across ages. A sample-barcoded 5' primer and a J-beta primer mix were used in a second PCR of about 7 to 12 cycles. TCRdb re-derived calls from the 5' RACE reads in MiXCR, one entry per CDR3 protein. Here the sample spans 700,000 or so distinct CDR3 sequences, 20% to 25% being singletons. The sequenced material came from blood. These receptors originate from a man between 65 and 80 years old in good health.

Only one count was recorded for this clonotype. The chain recombines TRBV5-1 with TRBJ2-3, with 14 bases aligning to TRBD2. The CDR3 length is 17 residues. The germline CDR1 and CDR2 sequences are SGHRS and YFSETQ. The V gene end was trimmed by 5 bases and the J gene end by 3 bases; junction bases not matched to a gene: 8. The CDR3 region is CASSRGTSGGPTDTQYF. The CDR3 DNA sequence: TGCGCCAGCAGTAGGGGGACTAGCGGGGGCCCTACAGATACGCAGTATTTT. The full variable domain, rest sourced from reference TRBV5-1 and TRBJ2-3, is KAGVTQTPRYLIKTRGQQVTLSCSPISGHRSVSWYQQTPGQGLQFLFEYFSETQRNKGNFPGRFSGRQFSNSRSEMNVSTLELGDSALYLCASSRGTSGGPTDTQYFGPGTRLTVL.

J is TRBJ2-7 and V is TRBV6-5; D is possibly TRBD1 (6 bases). This CDR3 has 14 residues. Between the trimmed V and J ends, which lost 0 bases and 6 bases, there was a span of 12 bases. Germline CDR1 reads MNHEY; CDR2 reads SVGAGI. CDR3 DNA sequence: TGTGCCAGCAGTTACTCGGAGCAGGGGCTCGAGCAGTACTTC. The encoded protein is CASSYSEQGLEQYF.

In its sample, this clonotype was seen a few times. The chain has TRBV7-7 and TRBJ2-1, with TRBD2 matching over 10 bases. The V segment lost 0 bases and the J segment 4 bases; nucleotides outside the gene matches: 6. There are 17 residues in the CDR3. From germline, CDR1 is SSHAT and CDR2 FNYEAQ (reference sequence). The CDR3 DNA sequence: TGTGCCAGCAGCTTAGCGCCTGGACTAGCGGCTTACAATGAGCAGTTCTTC. Translated: CASSLAPGLAAYNEQFF.

The V and J genes are TRBV29-1 and TRBJ2-3, with a possible D match to TRBD1 (5 bases). Trimming took off 3 bases at V and 0 bases at J, with 10 bases between the two ends. The CDR3 runs 14 residues. In germline, CDR1 is SQVTM, CDR2 ANQGSEA. The CDR3 DNA reads as TGCAGCGTTGACAGGGCCTATAGCACAGATACGCAGTATTTT. Its protein is CSVDRAYSTDTQYF.

The chain links TRBV5-6 to TRBJ2-1; TRBD2 might be the D (7 bases). V was clipped by 4 bases and J by 1 base, with 21 bases between them. Per germline, CDR1 SGHDT and CDR2 YYEEEE. This CDR3 comprises 18 residues. As DNA, the CDR3 is TGTGCCAGCAGCGTGGGGGGCGGGAGCATCTGGTCCTACAATGAGCAGTTCTTC. The encoded protein is CASSVGGGSIWSYNEQFF. The full variable domain, completed using reference TRBV5-6 and TRBJ2-1, is DAGVTQSPTHLIKTRGQQVTLRCSPKSGHDTVSWYQQALGQGPQFIFQYYEEEERQRGNFPDRFSGHQFPNYSSELNVNALLLGDSALYLCASSVGGGSIWSYNEQFFGPGTRLTVL.

This clonotype appeared a few times. The chain couples TRBV4-1 to TRBJ2-5; D is unresolved. Trimming removed 0 bases at V and 5 bases at J, with 13 bases between. Germline CDR1 MGHRA, CDR2 YSYEKL. The CDR3 has 15 amino acids. The CDR3 sequence is CASSQDRAGWETQYF. The CDR3 DNA follows: TGCGCCAGCAGCCAAGATCGGGCAGGTTGGGAGACCCAGTACTTC.

In this sample, this clonotype turned up many times. The rearrangement links TRBV29-1 to TRBJ1-1; D is unresolved. This CDR3 is built from 11 residues. Germline V gives CDR1 SQVTM, CDR2 ANQGSEA. V lost 7 bases to trimming and J lost 0 bases, with 6 bases between them. The CDR3, as DNA: TGCAGCGGTTCGGTGAACACTGAAGCTTTCTTT. Protein sequence: CSGSVNTEAFF. The variable domain in full, completed from reference TRBV29-1 and TRBJ1-1, reads SAVISQKPSRDICQRGTSLTIQCQVDSQVTMMFWYRQQPGQSLTLIATANQGSEATYESGFVIDKFPISRPNLTFSTLTVSNMSPEDSSIYLCSGSVNTEAFFGQGTRLTVV.

The genes are TRBV30 and TRBJ2-2; 13 positions match TRBD2. Losses at the gene ends were 4 bases for V and 6 bases for J; bases not matched to a gene: 2. Germline CDR1 GTSNPN, CDR2 SVGIG (reference sequence). The CDR3 consists of 14 residues. The CDR3 DNA reads TGTGCCTGGACTGGACTAGCGGGAGCCGGGGAGCTGTTTTTT. It specifies CAWTGLAGAGELFF.

This clonotype was observed a few times. V is TRBV29-1 and J is TRBJ2-2, with 7 bases that match TRBD1. This CDR3 is 14 amino acids long. After removal of 3 bases from V and 3 bases from J, the junction contained 4 bases not matched to a gene. Looked up from germline, CDR1 is SQVTM and CDR2 is ANQGSEA. CDR3 coding DNA: TGCAGCGTTGATGGGCAGGGGGACACCGGGGAGCTGTTTTTT. This codes for CSVDGQGDTGELFF.

In its sample, this clonotype was seen many times. The gene calls are TRBV12-3 or TRBV12-4 and TRBJ2-1; 10 bases agree with TRBD2. The V segment lost 5 bases and the J segment 4 bases; nucleotides outside the gene matches: 2. CDR3 length: 14 amino acids. In DNA, the CDR3 is TGTGCCAGCAGTCGGACTAGCGGTTACAATGAGCAGTTCTTC. Its translation: CASSRTSGYNEQFF.

This clonotype was recorded a few times. This chain links TRBV24-1 with TRBJ1-2; no reliable D call. This CDR3 contains 16 residues. From germline, CDR1 is KGHDR and CDR2 SFDVKD. With 5 bases removed from V and 5 bases from J, the gap between germline ends came to 20 bases. The CDR3 sequence: CATSGSQDMSEYGYTF. CDR3 nucleotide sequence: TGTGCCACCAGTGGTAGCCAGGATATGTCCGAATATGGCTACACCTTC.

This clonotype was seen ten or more times. The V call is TRBV10-3, the J call TRBJ2-1; no clear D. Germline CDR1 reads ENHRY; CDR2 reads SYGVKD. The CDR3 covers 13 residues. V was cut by 1 base and J by 5 bases, with 6 bases left in between. The CDR3 spells CAISELSNNEQFF. For the CDR3, the DNA is TGTGCCATCAGTGAGTTGTCTAACAATGAGCAGTTCTTC.

There are a few counts of this clonotype. The V call is TRBV29-1, the J call TRBJ1-2, with a tentative D call TRBD1 (5 bases). The ends were cut back, 5 bases at V and 8 bases at J, with 18 bases in the middle. This CDR3 is 13 amino acids long. Germline V gives CDR1 SQVTM, CDR2 ANQGSEA. The CDR3 loop reads CSVSWGGANGYTF. The CDR3 bases are TGCAGCGTTTCCTGGGGAGGGGCTAACGGCTACACCTTC.

This clonotype has a handful of counts. The genes are TRBV24-1 and TRBJ1-2, with TRBD1 identical over 8 bases. With 4 bases clipped from V and 10 bases from J, the junction kept 13 bases outside the gene matches. CDR1 is KGHDR and CDR2 is SFDVKD in the germline V gene. The CDR3 has 15 residues. The CDR3 DNA reads TGTGCCACCAGTGAGGATGACAGGGGAAGTATGGCCTACACCTTC. This sequence encodes CATSEDDRGSMAYTF.

This clonotype was observed many times. The rearrangement uses TRBV7-2 and TRBJ2-1, with D unresolved. This CDR3 region has 16 residues. V was pared by 1 base and J by 4 bases, with 14 bases between. Germline CDR1 is SGHTA and CDR2 is FQGNSA. CDR3 coding DNA: TGTGCCAGCAGCTTAGTGGTGGGCCAGAATTACAATGAGCAGTTCTTC. Residues: CASSLVVGQNYNEQFF.

V is TRBV11-2 and J is TRBJ1-5, with D unresolved. Deletions cut 2 bases from V and 3 bases from J, with 8 bases between. Germline lookup yields CDR1 SGHAT and CDR2 FQNNGV. CDR3 size: 14 residues. The CDR3 bases are TGTGCCAGCAGCTTATTGGGTAACAATCAGCCCCAGCATTTT. Amino acid sequence: CASSLLGNNQPQHF.

The chain couples TRBV5-1 to TRBJ2-1; 7 bases match TRBD1. Germline loops: CDR1 SGHRS, CDR2 YFSETQ. The CDR3 spans 15 residues. Germline trimming cut 4 bases from V and 9 bases from J; bases unmatched to any gene: 13. DNA of the CDR3: TGCGCCAGCAGCCCAGTCGGACAGGTCTTCGGTGAGCAGTTCTTC. As protein: CASSPVGQVFGEQFF.

The chain is built from TRBV6-5 and TRBJ2-7; D gene uncertain. The germline V gene has CDR1 MNHEY and CDR2 SVGAGI. The CDR3 has 12 amino acids. V was clipped by 5 bases and J by 5 bases, with 10 bases between them. Here the CDR3 DNA reads TGTGCCAGCAGTAGCGACGGCAACGAGCAGTACTTC. This encodes CASSSDGNEQYF.

A note on this clonotype: One end of the junction does not line up with germline, which may come from a read error. The J gene is TRBJ2-3, the V gene TRBV28; TRBD2 agrees at 7 bases. CDR1 is MDHEN, CDR2 SYDVKM, per germline. The CDR3 has 17 amino acids. CDR3 in amino acids: CASTPRALAASTDTQCF. DNA of the CDR3: TGTGCCAGCACCCCAAGGGCCCTAGCGGCTAGCACAGATACGCAGTGTTTT.

This clonotype was seen repeatedly, ten times or more. V gene TRBV20-1 combines with J gene TRBJ2-1; 11 bases line up with TRBD2. The length of the CDR3 is 14 residues. Per germline, CDR1 DFQATT and CDR2 SNEGSKA (reference sequence). J was trimmed by 8 bases and V by 5 bases; bases with no gene match: 8. The CDR3 nucleotides read TGCAGTGCTCCAACTAGCGGGAGTTGGGATGAGCAGTTCTTC. It encodes CSAPTSGSWDEQFF.

The chain employs TRBV2 and TRBJ2-7; no definite D call. The end of the DNA aligns better with TRBJ2-1, so the J call may be wrong. Germline V gives CDR1 SNHLY, CDR2 FYNNEI. The CDR3 is 14 amino acids. CDR3 DNA sequence: TGTGCCAGCAGTGGAAAGGCGAGGAAGACTGAGCAGTTCTTC. It translates to CASSGKARKTEQFF.

The chain recombines TRBV29-1 with TRBJ2-2; 8 bases agree with TRBD1. The germline V gene encodes CDR1 SQVTM and CDR2 ANQGSEA. The CDR3 sequence is 16 residues long. Trimming took 1 base from V and 7 from J; bases not matched to a gene: 11. CDR3: CSVEVLDRGNGGELFF. The DNA for the CDR3 is TGCAGCGTTGAAGTCCTAGACAGGGGTAATGGCGGGGAGCTGTTTTTT.

The chain has TRBV5-5 and TRBJ2-1, with D possibly matching TRBD1 (6 bases). The end of the DNA aligns better with TRBJ2-7, so the J call may be wrong. CDR1 is SGHKS and CDR2 is YYEKEE in the germline V gene (reference sequence). The CDR3 length is 14 residues. CDR3 amino acids: CASSLMDSPYEQYF. For the CDR3, the DNA is TGTGCCAGCAGCTTGATGGACAGTCCCTACGAGCAGTACTTC.

With regard to this clonotype: An end of the junction differs from the germline gene, which may be a read error. The chain joins TRBV4-1 to TRBJ2-2, with D perhaps TRBD2 (5 bases). CDR1 is MGHRA, CDR2 YSYEKL, per germline. CDR3 length: 19 amino acids. CDR3 coding DNA: TGCACCAGCAGCCAAGATCCGGGCCGTAGGGAGACAAACACCGGGGAGCTGTTTTTT. Encoded protein: CTSSQDPGRRETNTGELFF.

The chain employs TRBV6-2 or TRBV6-3 and TRBJ2-7; D not resolved. The germline gives CDR1 MNHEY, CDR2 SVGEGT. Trimming took 6 bases from V and 3 from J, leaving 6 bases between them. The CDR3 has 11 residues. In DNA form, the CDR3 reads TGTGCCAGCAGACTCAACTACGAGCAGTACTTC. Its translation: CASRLNYEQYF.

This clonotype showed up just once. This chain uses TRBV27 with TRBJ2-3; D uncertain. Trimming shortened V by 2 bases and J by 0 bases, and 6 bases separated the two germline ends. The CDR3 contains 14 residues. In germline, CDR1 is MNHEY, CDR2 SMNVEV (reference sequence). The CDR3 reads CASSLVNSTDTQYF. CDR3 coding DNA: TGTGCCAGCAGTTTAGTGAACAGCACAGATACGCAGTATTTT.